The 27 T cell receptor beta chains below come from one sample, sequenced in a study of T cell repertoires in cytomegalovirus infection. No antigen has been assigned to these receptors. TCRdb re-called the reads with MiXCR, one entry per CDR3 protein. Here the sample spans approximately 990,000 distinct CDR3 sequences, around 32% being singletons. The source was cultured CD8+ T cells from PBMCs, collected from culture after CMV antigen stimulation. The receptors were gathered from a human donor in good health (CMV status not recorded). Some clones in this sample may be carry-over from other donors' samples.

With respect to this clonotype: A read error may be the cause here, since a much bigger clone is one base away. This chain uses TRBV7-6 with TRBJ1-2; TRBD1 matches 9 bases. The CDR3 sequence is 13 residues long. Looked up from germline, CDR1 is SGHVS and CDR2 is FNYEAQ. The CDR3: CASSLRTGDGCTF. The CDR3 coding sequence is TGTGCCAGCAGCTTACGGACAGGGGATGGCTGCACCTTC.

As concerns this clonotype: A read error may be the cause here, since a much bigger clone is one base away. The J gene is TRBJ2-2, the V gene TRBV6-6; 11 bases line up with TRBD1. J was trimmed by 9 bases and V by 10 bases; bases with no gene match: 13. This CDR3 region has 15 residues. Germline-derived CDR1 and CDR2 are MNHNY and SVGAGI (reference sequence). This CDR3 reads CATDPGTGGSWELFF. The CDR3 DNA sequence: TGTGCCACCGACCCCGGGACAGGGGGGTCCTGGGAGCTGTTTTTT.

The rearrangement joins TRBV27 to TRBJ2-7; D might be TRBD1 (5 bases). Germline V gene data show CDR1 as MNHEY and CDR2 as SMNVEV (reference sequence). The CDR3 contains 14 residues. Trimming took off 1 base at V and 0 bases at J, with 7 bases between the two ends. In DNA, the CDR3 is TGTGCCAGCAGTTTATGGCAGGGCTCCTACGAGCAGTACTTC. Translation gives CASSLWQGSYEQYF.

V usage is TRBV2 and J usage is TRBJ1-1; D is unresolved. CDR1 is SNHLY, CDR2 FYNNEI, per germline. V was clipped by 3 bases and J by 3 bases, with 14 bases between them. This CDR3 is built from 15 residues. The CDR3, as DNA: TGTGCCAGCAGTGACTCCCTCGAGGCGCACACTGAAGCTTTCTTT. Protein product: CASSDSLEAHTEAFF.

This clonotype was counted many times. CDR3 in amino acids: CASSYSIGGLAGGGDTQYF. CDR3 sequence (DNA): TGTGCCAGCAGTTACTCGATAGGGGGGCTAGCGGGGGGAGGCGATACGCAGTATTTT. V gene TRBV6-5 combines with J gene TRBJ2-3, with 11 bases aligning to TRBD2. This CDR3 is built from 19 residues. Germline CDR1 MNHEY, CDR2 SVGAGI. V gave up 0 bases and J gave up 6 bases; unmatched junction bases: 14.

The V and J genes are TRBV19 and TRBJ1-1, with TRBD1 matching 7 bases. The CDR3 contains 13 residues. Germline loops: CDR1 LNHDA, CDR2 SQIVND (reference sequence). V shed 4 bases and J 7 bases; nucleotides not matched to a gene: 6. The CDR3, as DNA: TGTGCCAGTAGTAGTTTTGACAGGGATGAAGCTTTCTTT. It translates to CASSSFDRDEAFF. The variable domain in full, completed from reference TRBV19 and TRBJ1-1, reads DGGITQSPKYLFRKEGQNVTLSCEQNLNHDAMYWYRQDPGQGLRLIYYSQIVNDFQKGDIAEGYSVSREKKESFPLTVTSAQKNPTAFYLCASSSFDRDEAFFGQGTRLTVV.

The chain combines TRBV12-5 with TRBJ2-1; D is uncertain. Trimming pared 4 bases from V and 0 bases from J, leaving 13 bases between. The CDR3 contains 16 residues. Germline V gene sequence: CDR1 LGHNT, CDR2 FRNRAP. The CDR3 loop is CASGSPVNSSYNEQFF. For the CDR3, the DNA is TGTGCTAGTGGTTCGCCTGTAAACTCCTCCTACAATGAGCAGTTCTTC.

This clonotype has a handful of counts. The rearrangement uses TRBV6-1 and TRBJ1-2; 9 bases map to TRBD1. Germline CDR1 and CDR2: MNHNS and SASEGT. This CDR3 contains 16 residues. The J segment lost 4 bases and the V segment lost 1 base, leaving 7 bases of the junction unmatched. The CDR3 DNA is TGTGCCAGCAGTGAAGTCGACAGGGGGGATGGCTATGGCTACACCTTC. Encoded protein: CASSEVDRGDGYGYTF.

This clonotype was seen repeatedly, ten times or more. V is TRBV19 and J is TRBJ2-3; 8 nucleotides agree with TRBD2. The CDR3 contains 14 residues. V was pared by 7 bases and J by 4 bases, with 7 bases of the junction left unmatched. The germline V gene encodes CDR1 LNHDA and CDR2 SQIVND (reference sequence). The CDR3 here is CASKVAGLPDTQYF. CDR3 nucleotides: TGTGCCAGTAAGGTAGCGGGGCTACCAGATACGCAGTATTTT.

Many counts were recorded for this clonotype. This sequence joins TRBV7-8 and TRBJ2-1; perhaps D is TRBD1 or TRBD2 (5 bases each). The CDR3 totals 16 residues. Germline assignment: CDR1 SGHVS and CDR2 FQNEAQ. Deletions cut 5 bases from V and 2 bases from J, with 16 bases between. Here the CDR3 DNA reads TGTGCCAGCAGCCCCGGGTCAGGGAGTGCCTACAATGAGCAGTTCTTC. Translated: CASSPGSGSAYNEQFF.

The CDR3 region is CASSLYRTLEKLFF. The CDR3 nucleotides are TGTGCCAGCAGTCTCTACCGGACCCTTGAAAAACTGTTTTTT. This rearrangement joins TRBV6-2 or TRBV6-3 to TRBJ1-4; no reliable D call. CDR3 size: 14 residues. In germline, CDR1 is MNHEY, CDR2 SVGEGT. V dropped 5 bases and J dropped 7 bases, with 14 bases sitting between them.

This clonotype was observed many times. The V gene is TRBV6-1, the J gene TRBJ2-5, with a weak D call TRBD2 (6 bases). The CDR3 totals 14 residues. V was cut by 10 bases and J by 3 bases, with 18 bases left in between. The germline V gene has CDR1 MNHNS and CDR2 SASEGT. CDR3 region: CATYPGLGEETQYF. The CDR3 region has the DNA TGTGCCACCTATCCGGGACTCGGAGAAGAGACCCAGTACTTC.

This clonotype has a handful of counts. The genes are TRBV4-2 and TRBJ1-2; D remains unclear. The CDR3 has 14 amino acids. V was clipped by 2 bases and J by 4 bases, with 11 bases between them. CDR1 is LGHNA, CDR2 YNFKEQ, per germline. The CDR3 region has the DNA TGTGCCAGCAGCCAAAGTGGCGGGAGCTATGGCTACACCTTC. Amino acids: CASSQSGGSYGYTF.

This clonotype appeared a few times. The J gene is TRBJ1-4, the V gene TRBV12-3 or TRBV12-4; D remains unclear. The CDR3 has 16 amino acids. The V gene lost 11 bases and the J gene lost 8 bases, with 27 bases spanning the gap. The CDR3 sequence is CAAQIYTPNRGEKLFF. Here the CDR3 DNA reads TGTGCCGCCCAGATATATACCCCAAATCGTGGGGAAAAACTGTTTTTT.

The chain combines TRBV4-1 with TRBJ2-3, with D perhaps TRBD1 or TRBD2 (5 bases each). From germline, CDR1 is MGHRA and CDR2 YSYEKL. The CDR3 runs 15 residues. Trimming left V 4 bases short and J 3 bases short, with 14 bases between. The CDR3 loop reads CASSPETGLTDTQYF. The CDR3 region has the DNA TGCGCCAGCAGCCCCGAGACGGGGCTTACAGATACGCAGTATTTT.

This clonotype was observed at least ten times. The chain is built from TRBV7-8 and TRBJ2-7, with 11 bases lining up with TRBD1. V shed 4 bases and J 7 bases; nucleotides not matched to a gene: 9. Germline lookup yields CDR1 SGHVS and CDR2 FQNEAQ. The CDR3 consists of 15 residues. In DNA, the CDR3 is TGTGCCAGCAGCTACAATTGGGACAGGGGGACGGAGCAGTACTTC. This gives the protein CASSYNWDRGTEQYF. Variable domain in full (rest from reference TRBV7-8 and TRBJ2-7): GAGVSQSPRYKVAKRGQDVALRCDPISGHVSLFWYQQALGQGPEFLTYFQNEAQLDKSGLPSDRFFAERPEGSVSTLKIQRTQQEDSAVYLCASSYNWDRGTEQYFGPGTRLTVT.

J is TRBJ1-1 and V is TRBV19, with 8 bases identical to TRBD1. The CDR3 runs to 15 residues. The junction had 8 bases not matched to a gene; V was cut back by 5 bases and J by 3 bases. Germline CDR1 is LNHDA and CDR2 is SQIVND (reference sequence). The CDR3 here is CASSLTQTGDTEAFF. The DNA for the CDR3 is TGTGCCAGTAGTTTAACCCAGACAGGGGACACTGAAGCTTTCTTT.

The V call is TRBV7-9, the J call TRBJ1-5, with D unclear. CDR1 is SEHNR and CDR2 is FQNEAQ in the germline V gene (reference sequence). The CDR3 contains 12 residues. With 1 base removed from V and 7 bases from J, the gap between germline ends came to 5 bases. In DNA, the CDR3 is TGTGCCAGCAGCTTAGACGAACAGCCCCAGCATTTT. Its translation: CASSLDEQPQHF.

The J gene is TRBJ1-2, the V gene TRBV27; D is possibly TRBD1 (6 bases). The CDR3 loop spans 15 amino acids. The V gene's germline CDR1 is MNHEY and CDR2 SMNVEV (reference sequence). V was trimmed by 0 bases and J by 6 bases, leaving 14 bases between them. CDR3 in DNA: TGTGCCAGCAGTTTATCAGGGGGACGAAGTAATGGCTACACCTTC. This translates into CASSLSGGRSNGYTF.

The chain employs TRBV9 and TRBJ1-2; D is possibly TRBD1 (5 bases). Germline V gene data show CDR1 as SGDLS and CDR2 as YYNGEE. The germline V and J ends were trimmed by 9 bases and 8 bases, with 20 bases remaining between them. The CDR3 has 13 amino acids. This CDR3 is CATTGRNKIGYTF. CDR3 coding DNA: TGTGCCACCACGGGACGCAACAAAATCGGCTACACCTTC.

The chain joins TRBV6-8 to TRBJ1-1; D is uncertain. V dropped 5 bases and J dropped 3 bases, with 19 bases sitting between them. Germline V gene sequence: CDR1 MNHGY, CDR2 SAAAGT. This CDR3 region has 16 residues. Here the CDR3 reads CASSLNNFWRDTEAFF. Here the CDR3 DNA reads TGTGCCAGCAGTCTTAACAACTTTTGGAGGGACACTGAAGCTTTCTTT.

There are many counts of this clonotype. The chain has TRBV7-6 and TRBJ1-1; perhaps TRBD1 as D (5 bases). CDR3 length: 15 residues. V gave up 1 base and J gave up 4 bases, with 13 bases separating them. CDR1 and CDR2 from the germline V gene are SGHVS and FNYEAQ. CDR3 sequence: CASSLERGTGTEAFF. DNA for the CDR3: TGTGCCAGCAGCTTAGAACGGGGGACGGGCACTGAAGCTTTCTTT.

The rearrangement links TRBV5-6 to TRBJ2-7, with TRBD1 matching over 7 bases. Germline assignment: CDR1 SGHDT and CDR2 YYEEEE. The CDR3 spans 13 residues. V trimming: 0 bases; J trimming: 6 bases; junction bases outside the gene matches: 3. The CDR3 nucleotides read TGTGCCAGCAGCTTGGTCGGGACAGCCGAGCAGTACTTC. Translated: CASSLVGTAEQYF.

Comment on this clonotype: A much larger clone differs by one base, so this may be a read error. The chain links TRBV27 to TRBJ1-3; 7 bases match TRBD1. The CDR3 sequence is 14 residues long. After removal of 6 bases from V and 0 bases from J, the junction contained 2 bases not matched to a gene. The V gene's germline CDR1 is MNHEY and CDR2 SMNVEV (reference sequence). The CDR3 DNA reads as TGTGCCAGCAGCACAGGGGTCTCTGGAAACACCATATATTTT. Translation gives CASSTGVSGNTIYF.

This chain joins TRBV29-1 and TRBJ2-3, with 10 bases matching TRBD2. Trimming cost V 0 bases and J 8 bases; bases outside gene matches: 11. From germline, CDR1 is SQVTM and CDR2 ANQGSEA. CDR3 length equals 16 residues. CDR3 sequence (DNA): TGCAGCGTTGAAGATGGGAGCGGGGGGGCCGCAGTTACGCAGTATTTT. Translated, it gives CSVEDGSGGAAVTQYF.

The V and J genes are TRBV4-2 and TRBJ1-4, with unresolved D. This CDR3 contains 17 residues. V was cut by 4 bases and J by 0 bases, with 15 bases left in between. Germline loops: CDR1 LGHNA, CDR2 YNFKEQ. The CDR3: CASSPLGKGATNEKLFF. The DNA of the CDR3 is TGTGCCAGCAGCCCGCTGGGGAAGGGCGCAACTAATGAAAAACTGTTTTTT.

This clonotype was observed a few times. This chain connects TRBV7-6 to TRBJ1-2; no reliable D call. The germline V gene encodes CDR1 SGHVS and CDR2 FNYEAQ. CDR3 length: 13 residues. Trimming left V 0 bases short and J 7 bases short, with 9 bases between. CDR3 protein: CASSLAAALGYTF. The CDR3 DNA reads as TGTGCCAGCAGCTTAGCGGCGGCTCTTGGCTACACCTTC. The whole variable domain, filled in from reference TRBV7-6 and TRBJ1-2, reads GAGVSQSPRYKVTKRGQDVALRCDPISGHVSLYWYRQALGQGPEFLTYFNYEAQQDKSGLPNDRFSAERPEGSISTLTIQRTEQRDSAMYRCASSLAAALGYTFGSGTRLTVV.